Given below is one T cell receptor beta chain in context. Its antigen is currently unknown. This sample is part of a study of early T cells in non-severe SARS-CoV-2 infection. Overall study: The authors sequenced bulk RNA from unsorted whole blood, leaving chains unpaired. Notes on the study in general: VDJdb matching favored anti-spike CD8 responses, missing private and CD4 specificities.

V was shortened by 3 bases and J by 7 bases, with 4 bases between the two germline ends. The CDR3 consists of 11 residues. The germline V gene encodes CDR1 LNHDA and CDR2 SQIVND (reference sequence). Tagging with unique molecular identifiers was applied to individual cDNA molecules. TCRdb recomputed calls from the 5' RACE reads with MiXCR, one row per CDR3 protein. Here the sample spans 65,000 to 80,000 distinct CDR3 sequences, less than 15% being singletons. The source material was whole blood. This chain joins TRBV19 and TRBJ2-1; no firm D call. This receptor was taken from an adult who was a healthcare worker with PCR-confirmed SARS-CoV-2 infection or an uninfected control (not recorded which). The CDR3 sequence: CASSIGNEQFF. The DNA for the CDR3 is TGTGCCAGTAGTATCGGGAATGAGCAGTTCTTC.